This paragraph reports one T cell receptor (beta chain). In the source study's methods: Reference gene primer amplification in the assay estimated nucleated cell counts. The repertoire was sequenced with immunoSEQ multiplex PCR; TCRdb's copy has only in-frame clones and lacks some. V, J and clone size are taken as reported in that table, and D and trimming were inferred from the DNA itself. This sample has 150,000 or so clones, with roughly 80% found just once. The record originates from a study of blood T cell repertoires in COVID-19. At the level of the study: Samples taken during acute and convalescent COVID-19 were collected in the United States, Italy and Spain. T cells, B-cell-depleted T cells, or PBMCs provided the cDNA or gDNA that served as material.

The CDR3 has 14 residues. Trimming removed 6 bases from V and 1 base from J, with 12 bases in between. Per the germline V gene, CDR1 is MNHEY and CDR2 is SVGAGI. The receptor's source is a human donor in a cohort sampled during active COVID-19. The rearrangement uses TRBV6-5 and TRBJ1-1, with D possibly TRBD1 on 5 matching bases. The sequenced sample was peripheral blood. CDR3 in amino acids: CASSDRERNTEAFF. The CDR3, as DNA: TGTGCCAGCAGCGACAGAGAACGGAACACTGAAGCTTTCTTT.